This T cell receptor beta chain is from a study of vaccination and CD4 T cells after COVID-19 (dated by TCRdb to 2022 to 2024). For context, the study as a whole: The convalescent cohort comprised six males and four females, including two Hispanic individuals, seven Caucasians, two Asians and one multiracial person. Post-COVID blood samples were collected from convalescent patients a median of around 96 days after diagnosis, with a range of roughly 30 to 161 days. Each participant got two doses of either the Pfizer-BioNTech BNT162b2 vaccine (n=8) or the Moderna mRNA-1273 vaccine (n=2). At the TCR clonotype level, an earlier paper using these donors assessed memory CD4+ T cell crossreactivity between SARS-CoV-2 and common cold coronavirus spike proteins. Post-vaccine blood samples were taken a median of roughly 72 days after the second vaccine dose, with a range of roughly 14 to 250 days. In 10 COVID-19 convalescent patients and a few infection-naive healthy vaccine recipients, the spike-specific CD4+ TCR repertoire before mRNA vaccination was compared with the repertoire after mRNA vaccination. In control cultures, a CEFX viral epitope pool was used as positive control, an HIV-1 Nef peptide pool was used as negative control, or no peptide was added. The cultures were stimulated with overlapping spike peptide pools from SARS-CoV-2 and from the common cold coronaviruses HCoV-NL63, HCoV-OC43 and HCoV-229E.

The library came from PCR. DNA from cultured CD4+ T cells was subjected to TCR sequencing with the Oncomine TCR Beta short-read assay at the Johns Hopkins FTIC core. The QIAamp micro DNA kit was used to extract genomic DNA from the cultured CD4+ T cells. Oncomine TCR Beta libraries from cultured CD4+ T cells were pooled using unique dual indexes and sequenced on an Illumina iSeq 100. Per the source publication's procedure: Non-productive sequences were filtered out, and CDR3s that did not start with C, did not end with F or W, or were shorter than 7 amino acids were discarded. The MANAFEST web application was used to identify antigen-specific clonotypes by comparing peptide-stimulated wells against reference wells and other culture wells. Positive clones required FDR below 0.05, an odds ratio above 5, and productive frequency above 0.1% in at least two of three replicate wells. A clonotype counted as cross-reactive if it showed significant expansion both in the SARS-CoV-2 spike wells and in at least one common cold coronavirus spike condition. Using R version 3.6.1, CDR3 homology was evaluated through Levenshtein distances (stringdist) along with unrooted phylogenetic trees (ape). TCRdb reworked the public reads: Q25 trimming with fastp, MiXCR clone assembly, productive beta chains retained. Rows are unified per CDR3 protein, each entry keeping the most common DNA and genes. It is TCRdb's table, rather than the study itself, that gives the V and J calls and clone size. Here the sample has about 1,400 distinct CDR3 sequences; 40% to 60% occur a single time. The ten largest clones represent more than 65% of the sample.

The paper's findings and limits, for the study overall: In convalescent patients, nearly all vaccine-specific clones (304 of 307) were found to be mono-reactive for SARS-CoV-2 spike rather than cross-reactive with common cold coronaviruses. Relatively few convalescent patients were included in the study, and early timepoints after natural infection were not analyzed. Although the median number of SARS-CoV-2-reactive clonotypes went up from roughly 22 after infection to 38 after vaccination, the increase was not significant. Among the post-vaccine SARS-CoV-2-reactive clones in convalescent patients, a median approximately 86% showed up only after vaccination, which suggests vaccine-specific priming.

CDR1 DFQATT and CDR2 SNEGSKA are derived from the germline V gene (reference sequence). Including the terminal cysteine and phenylalanine, the CDR3 comprises 13 residues. Solely the CDR3 DNA is kept, with 39 bases framed from the first base. A remark on this clonotype: It has no known antigen specificity. The record has no base qualities; no much larger clone is one base away.

The sample's treatment or condition label is to be understood as: roughly ten-day PBMC culture with coronavirus spike peptide pools or control peptides (ViraFEST assay). CD4+ T cells from unexposed donors were collected before the COVID-19 pandemic (2011-2018). The ViraFEST assay was used in the study, in which antigen-specific T cells were expanded with peptide pools and expanded clonotypes were subsequently identified by TCR sequencing. Each well held 2.2 million or so PBMCs cultured in IMDM containing about 5% human AB serum and roughly 10 IU/ml IL-2, with about 9.1 ug/ml peptide pools added. Half of the culture medium was replaced with fresh IL-2-containing medium on days 3 and 7. After approximately 11 days of culture, CD4+ T cells were isolated by negative selection with the EasySep CD4+ T cell isolation kit. As cell number allowed, CD4+ T cells from unexposed donors were tested for reactivity to SARS-CoV-2 S and N and to four common cold coronavirus spike pools. Ficoll-Paque Plus gradient centrifugation was used to isolate PBMCs from whole blood, and the isolated PBMCs were then either used fresh or cryopreserved at -140C. Triplicate wells were generally used for each culture condition. The leukapheresis product for the unexposed donors was obtained through commercial purchase.

Specimen: CD4+ T cells from blood, cultured in vitro. The rearrangement combines TRBV20-1 with TRBJ1-1, and 7 bases in between align with TRBD1. The sequence derives from a human donor in good health. The DNA sequence is TGCAGGGTTGGACGGACAGGCGGACGTGAAGCTTTCTTT. This yields the protein CRVGRTGGREAFF.